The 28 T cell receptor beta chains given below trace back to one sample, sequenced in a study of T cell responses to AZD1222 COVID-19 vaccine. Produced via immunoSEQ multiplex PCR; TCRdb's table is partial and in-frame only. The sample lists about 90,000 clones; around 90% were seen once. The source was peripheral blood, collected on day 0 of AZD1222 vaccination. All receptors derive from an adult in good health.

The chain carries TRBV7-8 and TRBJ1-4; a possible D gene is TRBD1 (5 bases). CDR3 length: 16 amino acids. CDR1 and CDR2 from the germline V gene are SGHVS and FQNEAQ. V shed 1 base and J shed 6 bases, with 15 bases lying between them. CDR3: CASSLGPRTGDEKLFF. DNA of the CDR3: TGTGCCAGCAGCTTAGGGCCCCGCACAGGTGATGAAAAACTGTTTTTT.

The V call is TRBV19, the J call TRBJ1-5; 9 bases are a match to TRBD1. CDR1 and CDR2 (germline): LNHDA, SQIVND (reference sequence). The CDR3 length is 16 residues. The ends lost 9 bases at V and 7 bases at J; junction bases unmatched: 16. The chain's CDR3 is CASDSLRDRAAQPQHF. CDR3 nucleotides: TGTGCCAGCGACTCCCTCCGGGACAGGGCGGCCCAGCCCCAGCATTTT.

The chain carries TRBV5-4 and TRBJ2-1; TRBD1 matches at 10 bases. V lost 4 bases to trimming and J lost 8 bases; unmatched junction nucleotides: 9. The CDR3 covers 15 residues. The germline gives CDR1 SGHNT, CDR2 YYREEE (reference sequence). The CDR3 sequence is CASSDKGQGLDEQFF. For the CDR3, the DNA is TGTGCCAGCAGCGATAAGGGACAGGGGCTCGATGAGCAGTTCTTC.

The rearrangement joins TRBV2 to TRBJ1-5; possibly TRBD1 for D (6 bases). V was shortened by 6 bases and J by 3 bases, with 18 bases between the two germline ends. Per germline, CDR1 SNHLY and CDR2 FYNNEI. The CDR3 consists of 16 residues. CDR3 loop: CASSSTRQALNQPQHF. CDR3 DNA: TGTGCCAGCAGCTCCACCCGACAGGCCCTCAATCAGCCCCAGCATTTT.

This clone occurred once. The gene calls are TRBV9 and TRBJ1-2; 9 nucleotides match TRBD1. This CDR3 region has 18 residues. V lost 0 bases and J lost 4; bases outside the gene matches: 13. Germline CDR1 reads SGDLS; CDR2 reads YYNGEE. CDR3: CASSVGGQGPTPGYGYTF. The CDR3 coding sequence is TGTGCCAGCAGCGTAGGGGGACAGGGCCCGACTCCGGGCTATGGCTACACCTTC.

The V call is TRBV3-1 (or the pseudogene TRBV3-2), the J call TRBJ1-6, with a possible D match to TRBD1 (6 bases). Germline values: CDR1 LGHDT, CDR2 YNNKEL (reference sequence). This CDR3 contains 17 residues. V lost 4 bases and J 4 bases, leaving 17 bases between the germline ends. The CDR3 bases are TGTGCCAGCAGCCCCAGGGGCCGGAGGCTTTATAATTCACCCCTCCACTTT. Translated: CASSPRGRRLYNSPLHF.

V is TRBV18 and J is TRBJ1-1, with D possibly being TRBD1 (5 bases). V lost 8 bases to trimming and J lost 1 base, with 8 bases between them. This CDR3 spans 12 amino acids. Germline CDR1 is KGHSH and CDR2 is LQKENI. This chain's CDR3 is CASDRPNTEAFF. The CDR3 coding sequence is TGTGCCAGCGACAGACCGAACACTGAAGCTTTCTTT.

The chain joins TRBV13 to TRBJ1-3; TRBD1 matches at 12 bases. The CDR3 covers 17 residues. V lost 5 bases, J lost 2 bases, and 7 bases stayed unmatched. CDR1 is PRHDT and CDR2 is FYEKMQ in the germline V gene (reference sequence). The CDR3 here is CASSPGTGGAPGNTIYF. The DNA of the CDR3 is TGTGCCAGCAGCCCCGGGACAGGGGGCGCCCCTGGAAACACCATATATTTT.

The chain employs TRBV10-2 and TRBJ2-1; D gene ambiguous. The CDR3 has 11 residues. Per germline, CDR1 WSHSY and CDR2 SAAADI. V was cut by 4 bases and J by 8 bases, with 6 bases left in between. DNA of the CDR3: TGCGCCAGCAGTGGTTCTGATGAGCAGTTCTTC. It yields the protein CASSGSDEQFF.

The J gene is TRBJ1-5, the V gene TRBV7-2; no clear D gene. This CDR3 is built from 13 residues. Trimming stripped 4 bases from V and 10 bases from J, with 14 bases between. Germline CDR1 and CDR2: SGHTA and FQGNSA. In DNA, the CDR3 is TGTGCCAGCAGCTCAGTAACGGGATCACCCCAGCATTTT. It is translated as CASSSVTGSPQHF.

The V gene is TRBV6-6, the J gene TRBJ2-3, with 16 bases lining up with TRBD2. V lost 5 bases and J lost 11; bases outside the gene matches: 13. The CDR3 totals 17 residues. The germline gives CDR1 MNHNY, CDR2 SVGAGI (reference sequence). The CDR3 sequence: CASSPISGTSGRVKQYF. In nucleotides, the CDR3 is TGTGCCAGCAGTCCAATATCCGGGACTAGCGGGAGGGTGAAGCAGTATTTT.

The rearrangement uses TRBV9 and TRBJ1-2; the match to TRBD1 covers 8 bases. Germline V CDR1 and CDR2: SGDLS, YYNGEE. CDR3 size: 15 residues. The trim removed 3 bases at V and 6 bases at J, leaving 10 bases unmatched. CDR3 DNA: TGTGCCAGCAGCGCCACCGGACAGGGTGGCCATGGCTACACCTTC. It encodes CASSATGQGGHGYTF.

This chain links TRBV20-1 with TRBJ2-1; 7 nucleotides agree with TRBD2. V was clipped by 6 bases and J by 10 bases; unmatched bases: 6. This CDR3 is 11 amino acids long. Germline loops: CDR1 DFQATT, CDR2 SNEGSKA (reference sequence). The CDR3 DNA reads TGCAGTGCATCCAGGGACTACGAGCAGTTCTTC. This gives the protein CSASRDYEQFF.

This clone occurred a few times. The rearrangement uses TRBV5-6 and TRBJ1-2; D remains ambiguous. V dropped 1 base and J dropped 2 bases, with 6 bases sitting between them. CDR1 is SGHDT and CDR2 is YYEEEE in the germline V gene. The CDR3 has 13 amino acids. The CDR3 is CASSLITNYGYTF. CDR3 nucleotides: TGTGCCAGCAGCTTGATAACCAACTATGGCTACACCTTC.

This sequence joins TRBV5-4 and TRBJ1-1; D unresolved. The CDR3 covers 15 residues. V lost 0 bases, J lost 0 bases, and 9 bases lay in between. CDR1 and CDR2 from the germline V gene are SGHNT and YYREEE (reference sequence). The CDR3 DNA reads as TGTGCCAGCAGCTTGGTTGTGGGTGTGAACACTGAAGCTTTCTTT. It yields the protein CASSLVVGVNTEAFF. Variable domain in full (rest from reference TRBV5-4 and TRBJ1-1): ETGVTQSPTHLIKTRGQQVTLRCSSQSGHNTVSWYQQALGQGPQFIFQYYREEENGRGNFPPRFSGLQFPNYSSELNVNALELDDSALYLCASSLVVGVNTEAFFGQGTRLTVV.

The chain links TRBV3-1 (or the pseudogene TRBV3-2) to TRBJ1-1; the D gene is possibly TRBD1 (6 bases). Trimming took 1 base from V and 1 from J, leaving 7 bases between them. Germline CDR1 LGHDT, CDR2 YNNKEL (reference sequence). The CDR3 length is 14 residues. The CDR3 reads CASSQAGANTEAFF. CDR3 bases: TGTGCCAGCAGCCAAGCAGGGGCGAACACTGAAGCTTTCTTT.

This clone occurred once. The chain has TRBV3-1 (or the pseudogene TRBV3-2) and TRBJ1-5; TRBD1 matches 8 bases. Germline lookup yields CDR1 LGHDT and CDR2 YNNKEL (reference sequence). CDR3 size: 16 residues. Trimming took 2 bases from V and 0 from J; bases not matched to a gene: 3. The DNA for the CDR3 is TGTGCCAGCAGCCAACAGGGGGCGGGTAGCAATCAGCCCCAGCATTTT. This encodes CASSQQGAGSNQPQHF.

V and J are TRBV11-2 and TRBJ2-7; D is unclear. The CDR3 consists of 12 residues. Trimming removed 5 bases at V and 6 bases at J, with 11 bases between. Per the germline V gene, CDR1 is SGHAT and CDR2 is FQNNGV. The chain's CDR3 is CASSQIGSEQYF. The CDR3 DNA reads TGTGCCAGCAGCCAAATCGGTTCCGAGCAGTACTTC.

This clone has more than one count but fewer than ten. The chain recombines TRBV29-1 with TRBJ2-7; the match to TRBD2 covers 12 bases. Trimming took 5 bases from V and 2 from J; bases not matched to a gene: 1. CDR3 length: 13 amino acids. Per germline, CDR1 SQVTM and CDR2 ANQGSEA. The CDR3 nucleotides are TGCAGCGTTCTAGCGGGAGGGCCCTACGAGCAGTACTTC. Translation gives CSVLAGGPYEQYF.

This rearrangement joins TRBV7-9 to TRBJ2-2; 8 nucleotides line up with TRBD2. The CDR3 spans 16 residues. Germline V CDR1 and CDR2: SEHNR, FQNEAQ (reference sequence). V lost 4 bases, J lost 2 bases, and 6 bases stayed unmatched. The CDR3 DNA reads TGTGCCAGCAGCTCGGTGACTAGCGCCAACACCGGGGAGCTGTTTTTT. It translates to CASSSVTSANTGELFF.

This CDR3 reads CASSPRQDEAFF. The CDR3 nucleotides read TGTGCCAGTAGTCCCAGACAAGATGAAGCTTTCTTT. The V call is TRBV19, the J call TRBJ1-1; D is undetermined. Trimming cost V 5 bases and J 7 bases, with 11 bases left between them. Germline V gene lookup returns CDR1 LNHDA and CDR2 SQIVND (reference sequence). This CDR3 is built from 12 residues.

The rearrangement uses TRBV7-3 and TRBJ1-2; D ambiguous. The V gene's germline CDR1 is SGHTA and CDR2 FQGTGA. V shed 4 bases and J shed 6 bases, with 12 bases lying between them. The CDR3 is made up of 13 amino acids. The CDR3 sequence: CASSSTGADGYTF. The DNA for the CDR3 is TGTGCCAGCAGCTCCACCGGAGCAGATGGCTACACCTTC.

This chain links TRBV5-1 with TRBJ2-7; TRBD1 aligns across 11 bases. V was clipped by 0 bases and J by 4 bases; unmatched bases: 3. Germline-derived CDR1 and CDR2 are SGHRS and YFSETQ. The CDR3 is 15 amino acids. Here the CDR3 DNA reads TGCGCCAGCAGCTTGGGGACAGGGGGCTCATACGAGCAGTACTTC. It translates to CASSLGTGGSYEQYF.

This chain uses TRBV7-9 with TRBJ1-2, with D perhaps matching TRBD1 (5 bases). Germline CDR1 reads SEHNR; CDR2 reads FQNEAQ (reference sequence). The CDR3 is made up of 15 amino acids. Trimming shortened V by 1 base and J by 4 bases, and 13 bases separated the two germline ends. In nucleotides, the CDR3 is TGTGCCAGCAGCTTAGGTCGGGCAGGGATCTATGGCTACACCTTC. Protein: CASSLGRAGIYGYTF.

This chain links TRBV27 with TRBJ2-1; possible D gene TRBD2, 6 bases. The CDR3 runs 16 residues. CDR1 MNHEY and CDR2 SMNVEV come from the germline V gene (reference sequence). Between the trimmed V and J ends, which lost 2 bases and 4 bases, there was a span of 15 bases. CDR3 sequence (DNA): TGTGCCAGCAGTTTAAAGACTAGTCTCGTTTACAATGAGCAGTTCTTC. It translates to CASSLKTSLVYNEQFF.

This chain's CDR3 is CASSYSGGPSSGNTIYF. The CDR3 nucleotides are TGCGCCAGCAGCTATTCAGGGGGGCCTAGCTCTGGAAACACCATATATTTT. V usage is TRBV5-1 and J usage is TRBJ1-3; TRBD1 aligns across 7 bases. The ends lost 3 bases at V and 0 bases at J; junction bases unmatched: 9. The germline V gene has CDR1 SGHRS and CDR2 YFSETQ. The CDR3 runs to 17 residues.

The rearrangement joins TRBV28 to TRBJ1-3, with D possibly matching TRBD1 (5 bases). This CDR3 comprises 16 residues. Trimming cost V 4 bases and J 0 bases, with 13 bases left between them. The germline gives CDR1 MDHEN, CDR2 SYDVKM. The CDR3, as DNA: TGTGCCAGCAGTTCGGCTGGGGGGAACTCTGGAAACACCATATATTTT. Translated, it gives CASSSAGGNSGNTIYF.

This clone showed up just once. DNA for the CDR3: TGTGCCAGCAGTGAGGTAGCGGGAGAAACAAATGAGCAGTTCTTC. This codes for CASSEVAGETNEQFF. This chain uses TRBV6-1 with TRBJ2-1, with 9 bases lining up with TRBD2. Germline assignment: CDR1 MNHNS and CDR2 SASEGT. This CDR3 has 15 amino acids. The V and J ends lost 3 bases and 7 bases, in that order; junction bases with no gene match: 7.